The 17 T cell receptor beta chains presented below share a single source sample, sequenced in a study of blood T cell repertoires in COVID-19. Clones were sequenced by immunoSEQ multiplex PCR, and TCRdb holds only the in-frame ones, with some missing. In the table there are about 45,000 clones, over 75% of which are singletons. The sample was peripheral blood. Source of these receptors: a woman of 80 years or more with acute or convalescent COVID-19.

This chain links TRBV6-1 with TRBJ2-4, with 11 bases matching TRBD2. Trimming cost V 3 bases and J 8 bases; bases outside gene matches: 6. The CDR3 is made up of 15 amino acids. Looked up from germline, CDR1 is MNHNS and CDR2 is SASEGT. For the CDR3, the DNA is TGTGCCAGCAGTGATACTAGCGGGAGCGTGCACATTCAGTACTTC. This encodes CASSDTSGSVHIQYF.

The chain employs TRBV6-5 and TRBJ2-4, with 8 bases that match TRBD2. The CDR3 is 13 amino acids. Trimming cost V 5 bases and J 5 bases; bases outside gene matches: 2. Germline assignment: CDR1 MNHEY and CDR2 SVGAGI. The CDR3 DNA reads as TGTGCCAGCAGTCGGGGGGGGGAAAACATTCAGTACTTC. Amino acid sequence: CASSRGGENIQYF.

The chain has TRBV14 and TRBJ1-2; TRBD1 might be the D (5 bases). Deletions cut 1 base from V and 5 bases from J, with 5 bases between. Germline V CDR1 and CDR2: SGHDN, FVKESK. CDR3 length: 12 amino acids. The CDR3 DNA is TGTGCCAGCAGCCAAGGACAGTATGGCTACACCTTC. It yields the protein CASSQGQYGYTF.

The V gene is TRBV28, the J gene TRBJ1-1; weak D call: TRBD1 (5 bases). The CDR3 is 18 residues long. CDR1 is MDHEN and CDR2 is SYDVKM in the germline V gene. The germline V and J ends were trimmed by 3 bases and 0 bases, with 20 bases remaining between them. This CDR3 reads CASSLGLMVTTMNTEAFF. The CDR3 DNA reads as TGTGCCAGCAGTTTGGGGCTTATGGTGACAACCATGAACACTGAAGCTTTCTTT.

The chain's CDR3 is CSVEATGWLTF. CDR3 DNA: TGCAGCGTTGAGGCGACAGGGTGGTTAACCTTC. The chain couples TRBV29-1 to TRBJ1-2, with 7 bases lining up with TRBD1. This CDR3 contains 11 residues. With V trimmed by 3 bases and J by 14 bases, 9 bases remained unmatched. Germline V gene sequence: CDR1 SQVTM, CDR2 ANQGSEA.

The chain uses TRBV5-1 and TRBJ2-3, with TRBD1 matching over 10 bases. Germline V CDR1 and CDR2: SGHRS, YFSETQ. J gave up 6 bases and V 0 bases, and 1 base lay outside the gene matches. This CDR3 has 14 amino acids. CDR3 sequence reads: CASSLEGQGDTQYF. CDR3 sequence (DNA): TGCGCCAGCAGCTTGGAGGGACAGGGGGATACGCAGTATTTT.

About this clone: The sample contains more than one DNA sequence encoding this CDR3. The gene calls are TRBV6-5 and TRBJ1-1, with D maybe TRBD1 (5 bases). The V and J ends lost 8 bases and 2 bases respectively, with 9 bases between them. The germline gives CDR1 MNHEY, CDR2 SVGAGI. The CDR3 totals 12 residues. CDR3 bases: TGTGCCAGCGGTAGGGGAAACACTGAAGCTTTCTTT. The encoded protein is CASGRGNTEAFF.

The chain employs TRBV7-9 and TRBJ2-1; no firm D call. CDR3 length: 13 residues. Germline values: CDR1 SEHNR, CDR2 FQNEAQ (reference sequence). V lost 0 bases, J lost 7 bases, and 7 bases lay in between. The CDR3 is CASSLALPNEQFF. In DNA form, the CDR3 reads TGTGCCAGCAGCTTAGCGCTACCTAATGAGCAGTTCTTC.

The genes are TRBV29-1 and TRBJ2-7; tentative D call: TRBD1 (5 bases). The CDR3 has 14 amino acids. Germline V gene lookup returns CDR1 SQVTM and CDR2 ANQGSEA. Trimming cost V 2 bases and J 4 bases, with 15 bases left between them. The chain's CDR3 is CSVEPDSNPYEQYF. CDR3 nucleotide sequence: TGCAGCGTTGAACCTGACAGTAACCCTTACGAGCAGTACTTC.

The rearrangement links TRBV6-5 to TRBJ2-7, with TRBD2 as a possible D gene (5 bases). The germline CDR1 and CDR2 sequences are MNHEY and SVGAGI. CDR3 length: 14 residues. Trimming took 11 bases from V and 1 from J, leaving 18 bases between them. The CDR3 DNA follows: TGTGCCGCCTCCCCGGAGGTAAAATCCTACGAGCAGTACTTC. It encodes CAASPEVKSYEQYF.

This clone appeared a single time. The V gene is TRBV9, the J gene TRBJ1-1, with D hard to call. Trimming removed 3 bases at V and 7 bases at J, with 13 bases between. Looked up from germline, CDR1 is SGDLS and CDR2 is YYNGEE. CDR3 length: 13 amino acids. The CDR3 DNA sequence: TGTGCCAGCAGCGCCCGGGCAGGAGGTGAAGCTTTCTTT. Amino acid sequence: CASSARAGGEAFF.

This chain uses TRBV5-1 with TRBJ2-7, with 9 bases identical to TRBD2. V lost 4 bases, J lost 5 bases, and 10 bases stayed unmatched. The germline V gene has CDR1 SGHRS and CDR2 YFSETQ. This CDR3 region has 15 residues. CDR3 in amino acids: CASSPGTSFIDEQYF. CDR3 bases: TGCGCCAGCAGCCCCGGGACTAGCTTTATCGACGAGCAGTACTTC.

CDR3 residues: CASSPARDQPQHF. The CDR3 bases are TGTGCCAGCAGCCCCGCGCGAGATCAGCCCCAGCATTTT. V usage is TRBV7-2 and J usage is TRBJ1-5; no clear D. The V and J ends lost 5 bases and 5 bases respectively, with 10 bases between them. This CDR3 has 13 residues. Germline-derived CDR1 and CDR2 are SGHTA and FQGNSA.

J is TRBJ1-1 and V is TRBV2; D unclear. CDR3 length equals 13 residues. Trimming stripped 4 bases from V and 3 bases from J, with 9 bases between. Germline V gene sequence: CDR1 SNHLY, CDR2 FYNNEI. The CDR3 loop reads CASSGEQYTEAFF. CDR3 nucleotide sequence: TGTGCCAGCAGTGGGGAGCAGTACACTGAAGCTTTCTTT.

CDR3 loop: CASTPQAGGFQPQHF. The CDR3, as DNA: TGTGCCAGCACCCCACAGGCAGGGGGCTTCCAGCCCCAGCATTTT. The chain couples TRBV6-5 to TRBJ1-5; 8 positions agree with TRBD1. Germline loops: CDR1 MNHEY, CDR2 SVGAGI. J was trimmed by 7 bases and V by 7 bases; bases with no gene match: 12. This CDR3 has 15 amino acids.

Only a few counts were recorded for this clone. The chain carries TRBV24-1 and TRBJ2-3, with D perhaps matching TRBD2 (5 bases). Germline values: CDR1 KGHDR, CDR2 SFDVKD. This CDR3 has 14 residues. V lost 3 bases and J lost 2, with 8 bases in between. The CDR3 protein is CATSDRTYTDTQYF. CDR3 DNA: TGTGCCACCAGTGATCGGACTTACACAGATACGCAGTATTTT.

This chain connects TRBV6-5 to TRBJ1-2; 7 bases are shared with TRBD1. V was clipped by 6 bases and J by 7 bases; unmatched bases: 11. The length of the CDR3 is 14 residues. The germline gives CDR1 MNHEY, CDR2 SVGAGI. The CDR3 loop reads CASRPRGASIGYTF. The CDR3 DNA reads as TGTGCCAGCAGGCCCAGGGGGGCAAGTATTGGCTACACCTTC.